Listed here are 6 T cell receptor beta chains from one sample, sequenced in a study of blood T cell repertoires in COVID-19. Clones were sequenced by immunoSEQ multiplex PCR, and TCRdb holds only the in-frame ones, with some missing. The table records some 120,000 clones, over 75% of them present only once. The sequenced sample consisted of peripheral blood. These receptors were taken from a man over 45 with acute or convalescent COVID-19.

The genes are TRBV29-1 and TRBJ1-2, with D tentatively TRBD1 (6 bases). The CDR3 length is 15 residues. Deletions cut 7 bases from V and 4 bases from J, with 22 bases between. Germline CDR1 and CDR2: SQVTM and ANQGSEA. The CDR3 sequence is CSARSGQIWGYGYTF. In DNA form, the CDR3 reads TGCAGCGCAAGAAGCGGACAGATATGGGGCTATGGCTACACCTTC.

J is TRBJ1-5 and V is TRBV30; 7 bases match TRBD1. Germline V lookup: CDR1 GTSNPN, CDR2 SVGIG (reference sequence). V lost 5 bases to trimming and J lost 5 bases; unmatched junction nucleotides: 12. This CDR3 comprises 15 residues. CDR3 in DNA: TGTGCCTGGGCGACCACCTTAACAGGGGATCAGCCCCAGCATTTT. It codes for CAWATTLTGDQPQHF.

The J gene is TRBJ1-2, the V gene TRBV30; D might be TRBD1 (6 bases). CDR3 length equals 15 residues. Germline CDR1 reads GTSNPN; CDR2 reads SVGIG (reference sequence). The ends were cut back, 4 bases at V and 7 bases at J, with 22 bases in the middle. The CDR3 here is CAWTLAAGVNRGYTF. The DNA of the CDR3 is TGTGCCTGGACTTTGGCGGCAGGGGTTAATCGTGGCTACACCTTC.

J is TRBJ1-2 and V is TRBV14; tentative D call: TRBD1 (5 bases). Germline assignment: CDR1 SGHDN and CDR2 FVKESK. CDR3 length: 16 residues. Trimming removed 0 bases at V and 3 bases at J, with 14 bases between. The CDR3 is CASSQDLRGTYYGYTF. Written as DNA, the CDR3 is TGTGCCAGCAGCCAAGACTTGCGGGGGACCTACTATGGCTACACCTTC.

This sequence joins TRBV14 and TRBJ2-3, with 7 bases lining up with TRBD1. The CDR3 is 14 residues long. Trimming took 3 bases from V and 2 from J; bases not matched to a gene: 2. CDR1 and CDR2 (germline): SGHDN, FVKESK. CDR3 loop: CASSQGQITDTQYF. The CDR3 DNA reads as TGTGCCAGCAGCCAGGGACAGATCACAGATACGCAGTATTTT.

This chain uses TRBV7-6 with TRBJ2-2; 10 nucleotides align to TRBD1. The CDR3 has 17 amino acids. The germline V gene has CDR1 SGHVS and CDR2 FNYEAQ. Germline trimming cut 4 bases from V and 4 bases from J; bases unmatched to any gene: 9. The chain's CDR3 is CASSYPRQGAITGELFF. The CDR3, as DNA: TGTGCCAGCAGCTATCCCCGACAGGGGGCTATCACCGGGGAGCTGTTTTTT.